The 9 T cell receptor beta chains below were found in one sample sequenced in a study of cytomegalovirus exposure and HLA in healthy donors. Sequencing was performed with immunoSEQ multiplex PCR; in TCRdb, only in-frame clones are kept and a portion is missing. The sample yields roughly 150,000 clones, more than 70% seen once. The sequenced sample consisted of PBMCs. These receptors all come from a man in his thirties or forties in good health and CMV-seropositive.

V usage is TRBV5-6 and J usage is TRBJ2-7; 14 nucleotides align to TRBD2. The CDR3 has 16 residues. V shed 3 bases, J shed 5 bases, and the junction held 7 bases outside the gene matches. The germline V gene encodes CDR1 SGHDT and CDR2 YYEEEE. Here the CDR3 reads CASSWWTSGRRDEQYF. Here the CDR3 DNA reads TGTGCCAGCAGCTGGTGGACTAGCGGGAGGAGGGACGAGCAGTACTTC.

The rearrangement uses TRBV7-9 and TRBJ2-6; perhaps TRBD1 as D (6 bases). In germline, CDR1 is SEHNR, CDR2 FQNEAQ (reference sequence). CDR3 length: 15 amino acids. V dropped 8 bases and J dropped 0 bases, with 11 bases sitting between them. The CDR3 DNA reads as TGTGCCAGCCAGATGACAGGCTCTGGGGCCAACGTCCTGACTTTC. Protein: CASQMTGSGANVLTF.

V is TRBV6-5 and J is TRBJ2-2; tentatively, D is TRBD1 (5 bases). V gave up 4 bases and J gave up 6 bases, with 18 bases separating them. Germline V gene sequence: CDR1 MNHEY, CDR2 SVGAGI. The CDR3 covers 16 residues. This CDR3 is CASSLSRQGGAGELFF. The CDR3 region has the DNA TGTGCCAGCAGTTTGAGTCGGCAGGGCGGCGCCGGGGAGCTGTTTTTT.

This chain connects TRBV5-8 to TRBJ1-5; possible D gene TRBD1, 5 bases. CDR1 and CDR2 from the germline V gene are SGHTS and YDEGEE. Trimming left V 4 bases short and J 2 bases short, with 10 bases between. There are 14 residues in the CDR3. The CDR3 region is CASSGGFGNQPQHF. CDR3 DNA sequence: TGTGCCAGCAGCGGGGGGTTCGGCAATCAGCCCCAGCATTTT. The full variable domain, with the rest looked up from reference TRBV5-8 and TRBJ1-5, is EAGVTQSPTHLIKTRGQQATLRCSPISGHTSVYWYQQALGLGLQFLLWYDEGEERNRGNFPPRFSGRQFPNYSSELNVNALELEDSALYLCASSGGFGNQPQHFGDGTRLSIL.

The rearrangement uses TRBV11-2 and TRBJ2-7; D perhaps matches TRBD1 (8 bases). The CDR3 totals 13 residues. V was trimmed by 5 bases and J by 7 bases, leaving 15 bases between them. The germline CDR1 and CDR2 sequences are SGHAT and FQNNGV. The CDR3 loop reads CASSPDREGEQYF. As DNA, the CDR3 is TGTGCCAGCAGCCCGGACAGGGAGGGAGAGCAGTACTTC.

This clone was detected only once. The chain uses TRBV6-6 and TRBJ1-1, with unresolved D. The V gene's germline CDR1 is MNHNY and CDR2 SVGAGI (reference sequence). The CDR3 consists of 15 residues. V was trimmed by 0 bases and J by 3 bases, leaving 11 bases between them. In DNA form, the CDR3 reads TGTGCCAGCAGTTACTCGACTGCGAGGGACACTGAAGCTTTCTTT. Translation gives CASSYSTARDTEAFF.

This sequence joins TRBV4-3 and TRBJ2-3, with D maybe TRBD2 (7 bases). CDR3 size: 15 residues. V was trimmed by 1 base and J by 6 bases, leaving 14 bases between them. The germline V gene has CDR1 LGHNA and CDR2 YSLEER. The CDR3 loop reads CASSQGKGGWDTQYF. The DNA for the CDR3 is TGCGCCAGCAGCCAAGGAAAGGGGGGGTGGGATACGCAGTATTTT.

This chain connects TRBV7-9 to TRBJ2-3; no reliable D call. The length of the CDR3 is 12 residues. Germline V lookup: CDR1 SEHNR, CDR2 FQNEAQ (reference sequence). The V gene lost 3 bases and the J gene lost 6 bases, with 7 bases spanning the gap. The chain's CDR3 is CASSFYRDTQYF. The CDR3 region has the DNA TGTGCCAGCAGCTTCTACCGTGATACGCAGTATTTT.

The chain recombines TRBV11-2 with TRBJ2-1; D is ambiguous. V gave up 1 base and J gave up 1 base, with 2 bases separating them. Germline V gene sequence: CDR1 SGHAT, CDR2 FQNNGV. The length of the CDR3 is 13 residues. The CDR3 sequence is CASSLASYNEQFF. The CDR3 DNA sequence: TGTGCCAGCAGCTTAGCTTCCTACAATGAGCAGTTCTTC. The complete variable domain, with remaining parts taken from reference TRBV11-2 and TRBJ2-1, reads EAGVAQSPRYKIIEKRQSVAFWCNPISGHATLYWYQQILGQGPKLLIQFQNNGVVDDSQLPKDRFSAERLKGVDSTLKIQPAKLEDSAVYLCASSLASYNEQFFGPGTRLTVL.